This entry concerns a single T cell receptor (beta chain). This clonotype was detected a few times. Its binding antigen is unknown. There are no base qualities to consult, and no much larger clone falls within one base. Ficoll-Paque density gradient centrifugation was the method used to isolate PBMCs. These data come from a study of T-cell memory formation after mild COVID-19 (dated by TCRdb to the early 2020s). Study-level background: TCR sequence clusters from the two donors were largely donor specific. The cohort was made up of two young adult volunteers, one female and one male, who were previously healthy. Longitudinal TCRalpha and TCRbeta repertoire sequencing tracked T-cell clones expanding and contracting after mild COVID-19 in a couple of donors. General conclusions and limits of the study: Some responding clones were detected in pre-infection memory, suggesting pre-existing cross-reactive memory T cells joined the SARS-CoV-2 response. From day 15 to 85, contracting clones showed balanced CD4/CD8 phenotypes, whereas a second wave of clones that expanded from day 15 to 37 leaned towards CD4+. The study covered only a couple of mild cases, and larger cohorts including severe cases with pre-infection samples were considered necessary. Contracting CD4+ clones appeared mostly in the CM and EM memory subsets, whereas CD8+ clones were enriched in EMRA. SARS-CoV-2 specificity was not confirmed for the second-wave clones peaking on day 37.

The sequencer was an Illumina NovaSeq 6000. Using 5'RACE with constant-segment primers, TCRalpha and TCRbeta cDNA libraries were constructed, with sample barcodes and unique molecular identifiers added in the process. RNA was extracted from every sample with Trizol reagent. Amplification of the libraries took two PCR steps, and the second step added a second sample barcode plus Illumina TruSeq adapters. The libraries were sequenced on an Illumina NovaSeq using 2 x 150 bp paired-end reads. The authors' pipeline ran thus. The reads were demultiplexed and collapsed into UMI-guided consensus sequences using migec v1.2.7. Using mixcr v2.1.11, UMI consensuses were aligned to TRA and TRB V and J templates and then assembled into clonotypes. A clonotype was counted as expanded or contracted only if both edgeR and NoisET called the change significant, with noise models trained on biological replicates. edgeR calls used a false discovery rate-adjusted p below 0.01 and a log2 fold-change threshold of 1. As an exploratory analysis of dynamics, max-normalized trajectories of the 1000 most abundant clonotypes were examined by PCA with hierarchical clustering. Separately sequenced CD4+ and CD8+ repertoires were used to assign a CD4 or CD8 phenotype to each responding clone. The public reads were run again by TCRdb, first through fastp at Q25 and then through MiXCR, and only productive beta chains were kept. Rows are combined by CDR3 protein, so each entry shows the most common genes and DNA. TCRdb, not the authors, supplied the V and J calls. Present in this sample are around 320,000 distinct CDR3 sequences, around 30% of which were seen just once. Of the sample, roughly 14% falls within the top ten clones.

The junction carries 14 bases between V and J, which are trimmed by 1 base and 7 bases respectively. The CDR3 sequence holds 15 residues, the cysteine and phenylalanine included. The DNA shown is the 45-base CDR3, in frame from base 1. Reading the germline V gene (reference sequence) gives CDR1 SEHNR and CDR2 FQNEAQ. The sample was PBMCs or a T cell subset sorted from them (not recorded which). The sequence was obtained from an adult woman who had mild COVID-19 (a few samples of this study predate the infection). The sample titles of this study are shuffled in the database, so cell type and time point are left out; the donor was told from shared clones. The chain is encoded by TRBV7-9 joined to TRBJ2-1; no D gene is confidently identified. The DNA reads TGTGCCAGCAGCTTAGAGGCAGTCGCCCCAAATGAGCAGTTCTTC. It translates as CASSLEAVAPNEQFF.